The sequence of this T cell receptor (beta chain) was determined in a study of post-analysis software for immune sequencing data. Whole-study context: Relapsing-remitting, secondary progressive and progressive-relapsing multiple sclerosis courses were included. Study outcomes and limitations: Samples from one preparation batch, clustered by F measure, grouped strongly together. Controls showed significantly higher normalized Chao1 diversity than did multiple sclerosis patients. The study found TRBV5-6, TRBV5-1 and TRBV20-1 among five or six TRBV segments more frequent in patients than controls.

Unique molecular identifiers tagged the TCR beta cDNA libraries. T cells numbering roughly 1 to 10 million yielded cDNA molecules that totaled approximately 500,000. TCRdb used MiXCR to reprocess the PCR reads, holding one entry per CDR3 protein. The table has about 820,000 distinct CDR3 sequences, roughly 50% seen once. In regard to this clonotype: Its target is unknown.

The germline CDR1 and CDR2 sequences are SGHRS and YFSETQ. The junction had 3 bases not matched to a gene; V was cut back by 0 bases and J by 4 bases. CDR3 length: 15 amino acids. The chain is built from TRBV5-1 and TRBJ2-2; 7 bases line up with TRBD2. The specimen sequenced was blood. The TCR comes from a girl aged 5 to 17 with multiple sclerosis. The CDR3 spells CASSLDPSGTGELFF. CDR3 coding DNA: TGCGCCAGCAGCTTGGACCCTAGCGGCACCGGGGAGCTGTTTTTT.